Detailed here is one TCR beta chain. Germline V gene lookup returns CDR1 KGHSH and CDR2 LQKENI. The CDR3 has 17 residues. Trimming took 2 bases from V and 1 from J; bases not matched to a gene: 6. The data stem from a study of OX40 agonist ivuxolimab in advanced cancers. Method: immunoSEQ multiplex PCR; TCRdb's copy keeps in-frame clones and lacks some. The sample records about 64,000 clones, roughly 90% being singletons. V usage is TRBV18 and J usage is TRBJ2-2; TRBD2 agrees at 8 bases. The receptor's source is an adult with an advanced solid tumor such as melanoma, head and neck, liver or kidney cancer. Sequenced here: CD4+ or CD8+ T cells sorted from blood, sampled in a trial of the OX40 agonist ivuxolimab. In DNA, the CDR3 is TGTGCCAGCTCACCATTCGGTCTAGCGGGGAACACCGGGGAGCTGTTTTTT. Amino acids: CASSPFGLAGNTGELFF.